This is a list of T cell receptor beta chains from one sample in a study of T-cell memory formation after mild COVID-19. TCRdb fed the 5' RACE reads into MiXCR, producing one record per CDR3 protein. The profile shows under 350,000 distinct CDR3 sequences, 15% to 20% of them singletons. Sequencing input: PBMCs or a T cell subset sorted from them (not recorded which). The source of these receptors is a man between 18 and 29 years old who had mild COVID-19 (a few samples of this study predate the infection). Cell type and time point are not known. Each CDR3 is given with its conserved first and last residue. A D gene is named only where the DNA matches it firmly. Clone size is shown for a subset of rows, as once, few, many or a class of expanded clone.

j_call: TRBJ2-5; cdr3_length: 13; d_call: .; v_call: TRBV5-1; clone_size: many; cdr3_aa: CASRQGSQETQYF; cdr3_nt: TGCGCCAGCAGGCAGGGGTCCCAAGAGACCCAGTACTTC
j_call: TRBJ2-7; cdr3_length: 15; d_call: .; v_call: TRBV11-1; clone_size: few; cdr3_aa: CASRKSRGISYEQYF; cdr3_nt: TGTGCCAGCAGAAAGAGCCGGGGGATTTCCTACGAGCAGTACTTC
j_call: TRBJ2-3; cdr3_length: 11; d_call: .; v_call: TRBV12-3/TRBV12-4; clone_size: .; cdr3_aa: CASSSIDTQYF; cdr3_nt: TGTGCCAGCTCCAGTATAGATACGCAGTATTTT
j_call: TRBJ2-2; cdr3_length: 12; d_call: .; v_call: TRBV7-9; clone_size: .; cdr3_aa: CASTRGTGELFF; cdr3_nt: TGTGCCAGCACGAGGGGGACCGGGGAGCTGTTTTTT
j_call: TRBJ1-2; cdr3_length: 11; d_call: TRBD1; v_call: TRBV12-3/TRBV12-4; clone_size: few; cdr3_aa: CASGSQGAVTF; cdr3_nt: TGCGCAAGCGGGAGTCAGGGGGCTGTGACCTTC
j_call: TRBJ1-3; cdr3_length: 15; d_call: .; v_call: TRBV4-2; clone_size: .; cdr3_aa: CASSQDSGAVDTIYF; cdr3_nt: TGTGCCAGCAGCCAAGATTCTGGGGCGGTTGACACCATATATTTT
j_call: TRBJ2-4; cdr3_length: 15; d_call: TRBD1; v_call: TRBV4-1; clone_size: .; cdr3_aa: CASSQPRTGQNIQYF; cdr3_nt: TGCGCCAGCAGCCAACCCCGGACAGGGCAAAACATTCAGTACTTC
j_call: TRBJ2-3; cdr3_length: 15; d_call: TRBD1; v_call: TRBV5-1; clone_size: few; cdr3_aa: CASSGGQGGPDTQYF; cdr3_nt: TGCGCCAGCAGCGGAGGACAGGGAGGTCCAGATACGCAGTATTTT
j_call: TRBJ2-1; cdr3_length: 15; d_call: .; v_call: TRBV7-2; clone_size: few; cdr3_aa: CASRDIGTFGDEQFF; cdr3_nt: TGTGCCAGCAGAGATATCGGGACATTCGGCGATGAGCAGTTCTTC
j_call: TRBJ1-2; cdr3_length: 19; d_call: TRBD1; v_call: TRBV7-9; clone_size: .; cdr3_aa: CASSLVGAGTDVLPRGYTF; cdr3_nt: TGTGCCAGCAGCTTAGTGGGGGCCGGGACAGACGTACTGCCGCGTGGCTACACCTTC
j_call: TRBJ2-3; cdr3_length: 13; d_call: .; v_call: TRBV7-2; clone_size: .; cdr3_aa: CASSFRITDTQYF; cdr3_nt: TGTGCCAGCAGCTTCCGTATCACAGATACGCAGTATTTT
j_call: TRBJ1-2; cdr3_length: 16; d_call: .; v_call: TRBV12-3/TRBV12-4; clone_size: .; cdr3_aa: CASSHIRGPIHYGYTF; cdr3_nt: TGTGCCAGCAGTCACATCCGAGGCCCGATCCACTATGGCTACACCTTC
j_call: TRBJ2-5; cdr3_length: 13; d_call: TRBD1; v_call: TRBV4-2; clone_size: .; cdr3_aa: CASSFPRGETQYF; cdr3_nt: TGTGCCAGCAGCTTCCCCAGGGGGGAGACCCAGTACTTC
j_call: TRBJ2-3; cdr3_length: 17; d_call: TRBD2; v_call: TRBV5-1; clone_size: .; cdr3_aa: CASSLEFSGGFTDTQYF; cdr3_nt: TGCGCCAGCAGCTTGGAGTTTAGCGGGGGGTTCACAGATACGCAGTATTTT
j_call: TRBJ2-1; cdr3_length: 13; d_call: .; v_call: TRBV29-1; clone_size: few; cdr3_aa: CSASTGPGDEQFF; cdr3_nt: TGCAGCGCATCCACAGGGCCTGGAGATGAGCAGTTCTTC
j_call: TRBJ1-2; cdr3_length: 18; d_call: .; v_call: TRBV5-1; clone_size: few; cdr3_aa: CASSLVGGYYQAHYGYTF; cdr3_nt: TGCGCCAGCAGCTTGGTGGGGGGGTACTATCAGGCCCACTATGGCTACACCTTC
j_call: TRBJ1-5; cdr3_length: 18; d_call: .; v_call: TRBV6-6; clone_size: few; cdr3_aa: CASSYSLNMLSPNQPQHF; cdr3_nt: TGTGCCAGCAGTTACTCACTTAACATGCTATCCCCTAACCAGCCCCAGCATTTT
j_call: TRBJ2-3; cdr3_length: 14; d_call: TRBD2; v_call: TRBV7-8; clone_size: .; cdr3_aa: CASSLWEGTDTQYF; cdr3_nt: TGTGCCAGCAGCCTTTGGGAGGGAACAGATACGCAGTATTTT
j_call: TRBJ2-7; cdr3_length: 14; d_call: .; v_call: TRBV6-2/TRBV6-3; clone_size: many; cdr3_aa: CASRFLGESYEQYF; cdr3_nt: TGTGCCAGCAGATTCCTCGGGGAGTCCTACGAGCAGTACTTC
j_call: TRBJ1-2; cdr3_length: 14; d_call: .; v_call: TRBV6-5; clone_size: .; cdr3_aa: CASRSATIWGGYTF; cdr3_nt: TGTGCCAGCAGATCCGCGACGATCTGGGGGGGCTACACCTTC
j_call: TRBJ2-7; cdr3_length: 16; d_call: TRBD2; v_call: TRBV11-2; clone_size: .; cdr3_aa: CASSPRRGGTPYEQYF; cdr3_nt: TGTGCCAGCAGCCCTCGGCGGGGGGGCACCCCCTACGAGCAGTACTTC
j_call: TRBJ1-4; cdr3_length: 16; d_call: .; v_call: TRBV16; clone_size: .; cdr3_aa: CASSQSMGTTVEKLFF; cdr3_nt: TGTGCCAGCAGCCAATCAATGGGGACAACTGTTGAAAAACTGTTTTTT
j_call: TRBJ1-1; cdr3_length: 14; d_call: TRBD1; v_call: TRBV12-3/TRBV12-4; clone_size: .; cdr3_aa: CATHRQGLNTEAFF; cdr3_nt: TGTGCCACTCACAGACAGGGCTTGAACACTGAAGCTTTCTTT
j_call: TRBJ2-1; cdr3_length: 16; d_call: TRBD1; v_call: TRBV10-2; clone_size: .; cdr3_aa: CASSVAPGTGGNEQFF; cdr3_nt: TGCGCCAGCAGTGTCGCCCCCGGGACAGGAGGCAATGAGCAGTTCTTC
j_call: TRBJ2-7; cdr3_length: 14; d_call: .; v_call: TRBV20-1; clone_size: few; cdr3_aa: CSARVPTDTYEQYF; cdr3_nt: TGCAGTGCTAGAGTCCCAACAGATACCTACGAGCAGTACTTC
j_call: TRBJ2-3; cdr3_length: 14; d_call: .; v_call: TRBV7-3; clone_size: many; cdr3_aa: CASSLNPVADTQYF; cdr3_nt: TGTGCCAGCAGCTTAAACCCCGTTGCAGATACGCAGTATTTT
j_call: TRBJ2-2; cdr3_length: 14; d_call: .; v_call: TRBV5-5; clone_size: many; cdr3_aa: CASSLGHYTGELFF; cdr3_nt: TGTGCCAGCAGCTTGGGACATTACACCGGGGAGCTGTTTTTT
j_call: TRBJ2-3; cdr3_length: 15; d_call: .; v_call: TRBV10-2; clone_size: .; cdr3_aa: CASSEYGGNTDTQYF; cdr3_nt: TGCGCCAGCAGTGAGTACGGGGGCAACACAGATACGCAGTATTTT
j_call: TRBJ1-5; cdr3_length: 14; d_call: .; v_call: TRBV3-1; clone_size: .; cdr3_aa: CASSQDSVYQPQHF; cdr3_nt: TGTGCCAGCAGCCAGGATTCAGTTTATCAGCCCCAGCATTTT
j_call: TRBJ2-3; cdr3_length: 11; d_call: .; v_call: TRBV24-1; clone_size: few; cdr3_aa: CATSVSDTQYF; cdr3_nt: TGTGCCACCAGTGTTTCAGATACGCAGTATTTT
j_call: TRBJ1-6; cdr3_length: 14; d_call: .; v_call: TRBV4-3; clone_size: few; cdr3_aa: CASSQDRVSSPLHF; cdr3_nt: TGCGCCAGCAGCCAAGACAGGGTCAGTTCACCCCTCCACTTT
j_call: TRBJ2-2; cdr3_length: 14; d_call: TRBD2; v_call: TRBV6-2/TRBV6-3; clone_size: .; cdr3_aa: CASTTVGGTGELFF; cdr3_nt: TGTGCCAGCACCACCGTCGGGGGGACCGGGGAGCTGTTTTTT
j_call: TRBJ2-1; cdr3_length: 15; d_call: TRBD1; v_call: TRBV6-1; clone_size: .; cdr3_aa: CASRGQGAFYNEQFF; cdr3_nt: TGTGCCAGCAGGGGACAGGGGGCCTTCTACAATGAGCAGTTCTTC
j_call: TRBJ2-1; cdr3_length: 15; d_call: TRBD2; v_call: TRBV20-1; clone_size: few; cdr3_aa: CSASWGTSGYNEQFF; cdr3_nt: TGCAGTGCAAGTTGGGGGACTAGCGGCTACAATGAGCAGTTCTTC
j_call: TRBJ2-1; cdr3_length: 15; d_call: TRBD2; v_call: TRBV5-1; clone_size: many; cdr3_aa: CASSPQPAGGPKQFF; cdr3_nt: TGCGCCAGCAGCCCCCAGCCAGCGGGGGGGCCCAAACAGTTCTTC
j_call: TRBJ2-3; cdr3_length: 15; d_call: .; v_call: TRBV5-4; clone_size: many; cdr3_aa: CASAFRTHPPYTQYF; cdr3_nt: TGTGCCAGCGCGTTCCGGACTCATCCACCATATACGCAGTATTTT
j_call: TRBJ1-1; cdr3_length: 15; d_call: .; v_call: TRBV28; clone_size: .; cdr3_aa: CASSFRGRGPTEAFF; cdr3_nt: TGTGCCAGCAGTTTCCGGGGCAGGGGTCCCACTGAAGCTTTCTTT
j_call: TRBJ1-2; cdr3_length: 15; d_call: TRBD1; v_call: TRBV29-1; clone_size: .; cdr3_aa: CSVSPHLRTGEGYTF; cdr3_nt: TGCAGCGTCTCCCCACACCTCAGGACAGGGGAAGGCTACACCTTC
j_call: TRBJ2-3; cdr3_length: 17; d_call: TRBD1; v_call: TRBV7-2; clone_size: many; cdr3_aa: CASSLSEVLWTGDTQYF; cdr3_nt: TGTGCCAGCAGCTTAAGCGAGGTTCTTTGGACAGGGGATACGCAGTATTTT
j_call: TRBJ2-4; cdr3_length: 14; d_call: .; v_call: TRBV5-1; clone_size: .; cdr3_aa: CASSFQGQQNIQYF; cdr3_nt: TGCGCCAGCAGCTTCCAAGGACAGCAAAACATTCAGTACTTC
j_call: TRBJ2-3; cdr3_length: 14; d_call: TRBD2; v_call: TRBV11-3; clone_size: few; cdr3_aa: CASSPGGATDTQYF; cdr3_nt: TGTGCCAGCAGCCCCGGGGGGGCCACAGATACGCAGTATTTT
j_call: TRBJ2-1; cdr3_length: 19; d_call: TRBD1; v_call: TRBV24-1; clone_size: few; cdr3_aa: CATSEESGLTGGTYNEQFF; cdr3_nt: TGTGCCACCAGTGAGGAATCCGGGCTGACAGGGGGTACTTACAATGAGCAGTTCTTC
j_call: TRBJ2-2; cdr3_length: 15; d_call: .; v_call: TRBV3-1; clone_size: few; cdr3_aa: CASSHLQRNTGELFF; cdr3_nt: TGTGCCAGCAGTCACCTTCAGCGGAACACCGGGGAGCTGTTTTTT
j_call: TRBJ2-2; cdr3_length: 13; d_call: .; v_call: TRBV3-1; clone_size: few; cdr3_aa: CASSQEAVGELFF; cdr3_nt: TGTGCCAGCAGCCAAGAGGCGGTCGGGGAGCTGTTTTTT
j_call: TRBJ1-5; cdr3_length: 13; d_call: .; v_call: TRBV19; clone_size: few; cdr3_aa: CASSGGPGQPQHF; cdr3_nt: TGTGCCAGTAGCGGGGGTCCAGGTCAGCCCCAGCATTTT
j_call: TRBJ2-2; cdr3_length: 15; d_call: .; v_call: TRBV3-2; clone_size: .; cdr3_aa: CASSQESEATGELFF; cdr3_nt: TGTGCCAGCAGCCAAGAGAGTGAGGCTACCGGGGAGCTGTTTTTT
j_call: TRBJ2-4; cdr3_length: 12; d_call: TRBD2; v_call: TRBV20-1; clone_size: few; cdr3_aa: CRLGWERGVSGF; cdr3_nt: TGCAGATTGGGGTGGGAGCGGGGGGTTTCTGGCTTC
j_call: TRBJ2-3; cdr3_length: 15; d_call: .; v_call: TRBV9; clone_size: few; cdr3_aa: CASSEKTGFGDTQYF; cdr3_nt: TGTGCCAGCAGCGAGAAGACGGGGTTCGGAGATACGCAGTATTTT
j_call: TRBJ2-5; cdr3_length: 12; d_call: .; v_call: TRBV7-3; clone_size: .; cdr3_aa: CATSYRQETQYF; cdr3_nt: TGTGCCACCTCTTACAGACAAGAGACCCAGTACTTC
j_call: TRBJ1-2; cdr3_length: 16; d_call: .; v_call: TRBV4-2; clone_size: .; cdr3_aa: CASSQESGIDKYGYTF; cdr3_nt: TGTGCCAGCAGCCAAGAATCAGGGATTGATAAGTATGGCTACACCTTC
j_call: TRBJ1-5; cdr3_length: 16; d_call: TRBD1; v_call: TRBV18; clone_size: .; cdr3_aa: CASSPGQGARDQPQHF; cdr3_nt: TGTGCCAGCTCACCGGGACAGGGGGCGAGGGATCAGCCCCAGCATTTT
j_call: TRBJ2-5; cdr3_length: 13; d_call: .; v_call: TRBV28; clone_size: .; cdr3_aa: CASSLVGRKTQYF; cdr3_nt: TGTGCCAGCAGTTTGGTTGGCCGCAAGACCCAGTACTTC
j_call: TRBJ1-5; cdr3_length: 16; d_call: .; v_call: TRBV7-6; clone_size: few; cdr3_aa: CASSLLGSRNNQPQHF; cdr3_nt: TGTGCCAGCAGCTTACTAGGTTCCCGAAACAATCAGCCCCAGCATTTT
j_call: TRBJ1-1; cdr3_length: 16; d_call: TRBD1; v_call: TRBV4-2; clone_size: few; cdr3_aa: CASSQENGGGHTEAFF; cdr3_nt: TGTGCCAGCAGCCAAGAGAACGGAGGGGGCCACACTGAAGCTTTCTTT
j_call: TRBJ2-5; cdr3_length: 15; d_call: TRBD1; v_call: TRBV5-5; clone_size: .; cdr3_aa: CASSLSGGLGETQYF; cdr3_nt: TGTGCCAGCAGCTTGTCAGGGGGCCTGGGGGAGACCCAGTACTTC
j_call: TRBJ2-2; cdr3_length: 15; d_call: TRBD1; v_call: TRBV11-2; clone_size: few; cdr3_aa: CASSFTGVNTGELFF; cdr3_nt: TGTGCCAGCAGCTTTACAGGGGTGAACACCGGGGAGCTGTTTTTT
j_call: TRBJ2-3; cdr3_length: 17; d_call: .; v_call: TRBV5-6; clone_size: .; cdr3_aa: CASSLRGPSGYTDTQYF; cdr3_nt: TGTGCCAGCAGCCTGCGAGGGCCCAGCGGTTACACAGATACGCAGTATTTT
j_call: TRBJ2-3; cdr3_length: 15; d_call: .; v_call: TRBV6-1; clone_size: .; cdr3_aa: CASSATNVPPGTQYF; cdr3_nt: TGTGCCAGCAGCGCAACTAATGTACCCCCAGGTACGCAGTATTTT
j_call: TRBJ2-7; cdr3_length: 15; d_call: .; v_call: TRBV7-2; clone_size: .; cdr3_aa: CASSLESGTLTEQYF; cdr3_nt: TGTGCCAGCAGCTTAGAGTCAGGGACCCTGACGGAGCAGTACTTC